Following are 15 T cell receptor beta chains from one sample sequenced in a study of T cells in Graves' hyperthyroidism and ophthalmopathy. Amplified TCR beta CDR3 regions derived from RNA transcripts. A first-round RT-PCR of the TCR CDR3 used the HTBI primer set. MiXCR, run by TCRdb on the multiplex PCR reads, gives a single entry per CDR3 protein. The sample consists of some 570,000 distinct CDR3 sequences, over 15% of them appearing once. Sequencing was done on a sample of blood. Receptor source: a woman aged 18-35 years with Graves' ophthalmopathy.

Many counts were recorded for this clonotype. The rearrangement links TRBV30 to TRBJ1-1; D gene unclear. Deletions cut 4 bases from V and 1 base from J, with 10 bases between. The CDR3 loop spans 13 amino acids. Per germline, CDR1 GTSNPN and CDR2 SVGIG (reference sequence). The CDR3 here is CAWNGDKNTEAFF. CDR3 DNA: TGTGCCTGGAATGGAGACAAGAACACTGAAGCTTTCTTT.

This clonotype was detected ten times or more. This CDR3 is CASSPPGGGQETQYF. The CDR3 DNA sequence: TGTGCCAGCTCACCACCCGGAGGGGGGCAAGAGACCCAGTACTTC. J is TRBJ2-5 and V is TRBV18; D tentatively fits TRBD1 or TRBD2 (6 bases each). The length of the CDR3 is 15 residues. CDR1 KGHSH and CDR2 LQKENI come from the germline V gene. Trimming took 0 bases from V and 2 from J, leaving 10 bases between them.

As DNA, the CDR3 is TGCAGTGCCAGTGGACTAGCGGGGGATCTTTTTGGGCAGTACTTC. Translated, it gives CSASGLAGDLFGQYF. V and J are TRBV20-1 and TRBJ2-7; 13 bases match TRBD2. The germline CDR1 and CDR2 sequences are DFQATT and SNEGSKA (reference sequence). The CDR3 sequence is 15 residues long. The junction had 14 bases not matched to a gene; V was cut back by 6 bases and J by 9 bases.

This clonotype was counted many times. The germline gene is not matched at one end of the junction; a read error may be the cause. The J gene is TRBJ2-1, the V gene TRBV5-8, with 7 nucleotides matching TRBD2. CDR1 is SGHTS, CDR2 YDEGEE, per germline. This CDR3 is built from 15 residues. In DNA, the CDR3 is TGCGCCAGCAGCCTAGCGGCGACCTCCTACAATGAGCAGTTCTTC. This encodes CASSLAATSYNEQFF.

This clonotype came up a few times. This chain links TRBV12-3 or TRBV12-4 with TRBJ2-7, with TRBD2 matching 8 bases. This CDR3 has 14 residues. V was pared by 8 bases and J by 4 bases, with 10 bases of the junction left unmatched. Written as DNA, the CDR3 is TGTGCCAGCCTTGACGGGACTAGTATTTACGAGCAGTACTTC. Translation gives CASLDGTSIYEQYF.

This clonotype was counted between two and nine times. V gene TRBV20-1 combines with J gene TRBJ2-3, with 11 bases matching TRBD2. This CDR3 has 14 residues. Germline CDR1 is DFQATT and CDR2 is SNEGSKA (reference sequence). J lost 2 bases, V lost 5 bases, and 3 bases had no gene match. The CDR3 reads CSAPLAGATDTQYF. CDR3 coding DNA: TGCAGTGCTCCACTAGCGGGGGCCACAGATACGCAGTATTTT.

This clonotype was seen only a few times. The gene calls are TRBV25-1 and TRBJ1-1, with 7 bases lining up with TRBD1. Germline V gives CDR1 MGHDK, CDR2 SYGVNS. V gave up 7 bases and J gave up 1 base; unmatched junction bases: 6. CDR3 length: 14 amino acids. The CDR3: CASKGDSRNTEAFF. CDR3 sequence (DNA): TGTGCCAGCAAGGGGGACAGCCGGAACACTGAAGCTTTCTTT.

This clonotype has just a few counts. The J gene is TRBJ1-1, the V gene TRBV9, with D unclear. CDR1 and CDR2 from the germline V gene are SGDLS and YYNGEE. V lost 5 bases to trimming and J lost 2 bases, with 13 bases between them. The CDR3 spans 14 residues. CDR3 protein: CASSLGMGNTEAFF. The CDR3 bases are TGTGCCAGCAGTTTAGGCATGGGAAACACTGAAGCTTTCTTT. The full variable domain, completed using reference TRBV9 and TRBJ1-1, is DSGVTQTPKHLITATGQRVTLRCSPRSGDLSVYWYQQSLDQGLQFLIQYYNGEERAKGNILERFSAQQFPDLHSELNLSSLELGDSALYFCASSLGMGNTEAFFGQGTRLTVV.

J is TRBJ1-6 and V is TRBV5-4, with no clear D. Trimming removed 2 bases from V and 9 bases from J, with 15 bases in between. The germline gives CDR1 SGHNT, CDR2 YYREEE (reference sequence). The length of the CDR3 is 15 residues. The CDR3 loop reads CASSLTLDRRSPLHF. The DNA for the CDR3 is TGTGCCAGCAGCTTAACTTTGGACCGCCGTTCACCCCTCCACTTT.

This clonotype has ten or more counts. The V and J genes are TRBV7-8 and TRBJ2-7; possibly TRBD1 for D (6 bases). Germline V gene data show CDR1 as SGHVS and CDR2 as FQNEAQ. The V end was cut by 5 bases, the J end by 6 bases, with 23 bases between. The CDR3 has 16 residues. DNA for the CDR3: TGTGCCAGCAGCACGCTATGGGACACCATGAGGGGCGAGCAGTACTTC. Its protein is CASSTLWDTMRGEQYF.

This clonotype was counted a few times. The chain links TRBV5-6 to TRBJ1-2, with 8 bases aligning to TRBD1. The J segment lost 2 bases and the V segment lost 4 bases, leaving 7 bases of the junction unmatched. The CDR3 covers 15 residues. Germline CDR1 SGHDT, CDR2 YYEEEE. CDR3 DNA sequence: TGTGCCAGCAGCCGTATAGGACAGGGAAACTATGGCTACACCTTC. It translates to CASSRIGQGNYGYTF.

This clonotype came up many times. V gene TRBV12-3 or TRBV12-4 combines with J gene TRBJ1-6; 9 bases align to TRBD1. The CDR3 totals 15 residues. V was pared by 5 bases and J by 6 bases, with 5 bases of the junction left unmatched. The CDR3, as DNA: TGTGCCAGCAGTAACGAACAGGGGGCTAATTCACCCCTCCACTTT. As protein: CASSNEQGANSPLHF.

This clonotype was found many times. This chain connects TRBV3-1 to TRBJ2-5; possible D gene TRBD2, 5 bases. Trimming shortened V by 5 bases and J by 1 base, and 17 bases separated the two germline ends. The CDR3 sequence is 16 residues long. The germline V gene has CDR1 LGHDT and CDR2 YNNKEL (reference sequence). The DNA of the CDR3 is TGTGCCAGCAGCGCTGTCCGAGCGAGCGGCCAAGAGACCCAGTACTTC. This gives the protein CASSAVRASGQETQYF.

In this sample, this clonotype turned up many times. The V gene is TRBV5-1, the J gene TRBJ2-1, with 9 bases identical to TRBD2. With 1 base clipped from V and 5 bases from J, the junction kept 4 bases outside the gene matches. In germline, CDR1 is SGHRS, CDR2 YFSETQ. The CDR3 runs to 15 residues. Written as DNA, the CDR3 is TGCGCCAGCAGCTTGCTAGCGGGGTACAACAATGAGCAGTTCTTC. This encodes CASSLLAGYNNEQFF.

Concerning this clonotype: Relative to the germline gene, one junction end is altered; a read error may explain this. J is TRBJ2-3 and V is TRBV4-3; 7 bases are shared with TRBD2. Germline V gives CDR1 LGHNA, CDR2 YSLEER. The CDR3 covers 18 residues. This CDR3 is CASSQINLVASGTDTQYF. The CDR3 DNA is TGCGCCAGCAGCCAAATCAATTTGGTGGCTAGCGGCACGGATACGCAGTATTTT.